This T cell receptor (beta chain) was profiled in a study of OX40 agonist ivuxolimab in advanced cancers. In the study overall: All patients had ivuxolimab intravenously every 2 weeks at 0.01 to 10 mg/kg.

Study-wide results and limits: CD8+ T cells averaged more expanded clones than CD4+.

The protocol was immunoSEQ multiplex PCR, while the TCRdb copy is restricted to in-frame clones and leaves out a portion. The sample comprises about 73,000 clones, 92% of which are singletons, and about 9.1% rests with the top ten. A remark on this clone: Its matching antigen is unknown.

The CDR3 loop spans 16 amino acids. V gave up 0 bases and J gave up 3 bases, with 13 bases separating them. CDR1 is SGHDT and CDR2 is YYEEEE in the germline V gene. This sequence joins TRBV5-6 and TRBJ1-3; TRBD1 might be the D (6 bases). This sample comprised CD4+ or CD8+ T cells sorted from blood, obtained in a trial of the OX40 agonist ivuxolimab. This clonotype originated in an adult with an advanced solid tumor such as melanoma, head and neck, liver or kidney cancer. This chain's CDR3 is CASSLVPGASGNTIYF. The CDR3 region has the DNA TGTGCCAGCAGCTTGGTCCCGGGGGCAAGTGGAAACACCATATATTTT.